Presented here are 20 T cell receptor beta chains from one specimen sequenced in a study of T cells after yellow fever vaccination. TCRdb re-called the 5' RACE reads through MiXCR, storing one row per CDR3 protein. This table has about 630,000 distinct CDR3 sequences, around an eighth appearing once. Specimen: PBMCs, collected on the day of the yellow fever booster vaccination. Receptors were obtained from a man aged 25 to 40 who received the YFV17D yellow fever vaccine.

The rearrangement joins TRBV6-5 to TRBJ2-7; 8 nucleotides line up with TRBD2. The CDR3 is 18 amino acids. The germline V gene encodes CDR1 MNHEY and CDR2 SVGAGI. Unmatched junction bases numbered 18, after V lost 4 bases and J lost 4 bases. The CDR3 nucleotides read TGTGCCAGCAGTTTCCCCTCAGTGTATAGCGGGAAAGAATACGAGCAGTACTTC. Its protein product is CASSFPSVYSGKEYEQYF.

The V and J genes are TRBV20-1 and TRBJ2-7, with D tentatively TRBD2 (6 bases). The CDR3 extends over 13 amino acids. V was shortened by 5 bases and J by 1 base, with 12 bases between the two germline ends. Germline CDR1 DFQATT, CDR2 SNEGSKA (reference sequence). The CDR3 region is CSADSGMSYEQYF. CDR3 bases: TGCAGTGCTGATAGCGGAATGTCCTACGAGCAGTACTTC.

This clonotype has more than one count but fewer than ten. The chain links TRBV19 to TRBJ2-6; 12 bases align to TRBD1. Per germline, CDR1 LNHDA and CDR2 SQIVND (reference sequence). Germline trimming cut 5 bases from V and 4 bases from J; bases unmatched to any gene: 6. CDR3 size: 17 residues. The CDR3, as DNA: TGTGCCAGTAGTGGGACAGGGGGCTTATCCGGGGCCAACGTCCTGACTTTC. Residues: CASSGTGGLSGANVLTF.

Ten or more counts support this clonotype. The gene calls are TRBV12-3 or TRBV12-4 and TRBJ2-1, with 10 bases that match TRBD2. The V gene end was trimmed by 3 bases and the J gene end by 8 bases; junction bases not matched to a gene: 4. This CDR3 is 14 amino acids long. CDR3 DNA sequence: TGTGCCAGCAGTTTTACTAGCGGGACTGATGAGCAGTTCTTC. Residues: CASSFTSGTDEQFF.

V is TRBV15 and J is TRBJ2-1, with TRBD2 matching over 12 bases. Per the germline V gene, CDR1 is LNHNV and CDR2 is YYDKDF (reference sequence). The CDR3 is 16 residues long. The V gene end was trimmed by 2 bases and the J gene end by 4 bases; junction bases not matched to a gene: 3. Here the CDR3 reads CATSRNLAGGYNEQFF. The DNA for the CDR3 is TGTGCCACCAGCAGAAACCTAGCGGGAGGGTACAATGAGCAGTTCTTC.

The rearrangement links TRBV10-3 to TRBJ2-5; TRBD2 might be the D (5 bases). The V gene's germline CDR1 is ENHRY and CDR2 SYGVKD. The CDR3 length is 13 residues. Trimming took 0 bases from V and 5 from J, leaving 7 bases between them. The CDR3 sequence: CAISESTRETQYF. DNA of the CDR3: TGTGCCATCAGTGAGTCCACTAGGGAGACCCAGTACTTC.

This clonotype was observed a handful of times. This rearrangement joins TRBV6-2 or TRBV6-3 to TRBJ2-5; D is perhaps TRBD2 (6 bases). This CDR3 contains 18 residues. The V gene lost 7 bases and the J gene lost 2 bases, with 26 bases spanning the gap. CDR1 and CDR2 from the germline V gene are MNHEY and SVGEGT. CDR3 DNA: TGTGCCAGCATGGCGCGGGGTTATGGGGGGACCGAACAAGAGACCCAGTACTTC. Its translation is CASMARGYGGTEQETQYF.

This sequence joins TRBV5-1 and TRBJ2-3; the D is unclear. Between the trimmed V and J ends, which lost 4 bases and 4 bases, there was a span of 13 bases. CDR3 length: 14 amino acids. Germline loops: CDR1 SGHRS, CDR2 YFSETQ. The CDR3 reads CASSKAMGSDTQYF. The CDR3, as DNA: TGCGCCAGCAGCAAAGCAATGGGATCAGATACGCAGTATTTT.

The CDR3 loop reads CASRQRGEGTDTQYF. The CDR3 DNA reads TGTGCCAGCAGACAGAGGGGTGAGGGCACAGATACGCAGTATTTT. V is TRBV28 and J is TRBJ2-3, with D perhaps given as TRBD1 or TRBD2 (5 bases each). Trimming took off 6 bases at V and 1 base at J, with 14 bases between the two ends. CDR1 is MDHEN and CDR2 is SYDVKM in the germline V gene. This CDR3 has 15 residues.

V is TRBV15 and J is TRBJ2-1; 11 bases map to TRBD2. Trimming at V came to 2 bases and at J to 7 bases, leaving 7 bases not matched to a gene. The CDR3 is 16 amino acids. CDR1 LNHNV and CDR2 YYDKDF come from the germline V gene (reference sequence). The CDR3 region has the DNA TGTGCCACCAGCAGATTTGGACTAGCGGGTATAAATGAGCAGTTCTTC. This sequence encodes CATSRFGLAGINEQFF.

This clonotype was detected only a few times. This chain links TRBV2 with TRBJ2-7, with D maybe TRBD2 (5 bases). Germline values: CDR1 SNHLY, CDR2 FYNNEI. V was pared by 7 bases and J by 2 bases, with 15 bases between. This CDR3 contains 14 residues. This CDR3 reads CASTYERTAYEQYF. CDR3 in DNA: TGTGCCAGCACGTATGAGCGGACTGCCTACGAGCAGTACTTC. The full variable domain, rest sourced from reference TRBV2 and TRBJ2-7, is EPEVTQTPSHQVTQMGQEVILRCVPISNHLYFYWYRQILGQKVEFLVSFYNNEISEKSEIFDDQFSVERPDGSNFTLKIRSTKLEDSAMYFCASTYERTAYEQYFGPGTRLTVT.

Only a few counts were recorded for this clonotype. In DNA form, the CDR3 reads TGTGCCAGCAGTCAGGGACTAGCGGCCTACAATGAGCAGTTCTTC. Translation gives CASSQGLAAYNEQFF. The genes are TRBV11-2 and TRBJ2-1, with TRBD2 identical over 11 bases. The ends lost 6 bases at V and 2 bases at J; junction bases unmatched: 3. This CDR3 is 15 amino acids long. Per germline, CDR1 SGHAT and CDR2 FQNNGV.

In its sample, this clonotype was seen a few times. The rearrangement uses TRBV29-1 and TRBJ1-2; tentative D call: TRBD1 (5 bases). Germline CDR1 SQVTM, CDR2 ANQGSEA. Trimming stripped 6 bases from V and 6 bases from J, with 14 bases between. This CDR3 is 12 amino acids long. CDR3 coding DNA: TGCAGCGTACGTCCGAGGGGAGATGGCTACACCTTC. It specifies CSVRPRGDGYTF. The whole variable domain, remainder taken from reference TRBV29-1 and TRBJ1-2, is SAVISQKPSRDICQRGTSLTIQCQVDSQVTMMFWYRQQPGQSLTLIATANQGSEATYESGFVIDKFPISRPNLTFSTLTVSNMSPEDSSIYLCSVRPRGDGYTFGSGTRLTVV.

This clonotype was observed a handful of times. The chain employs TRBV5-1 and TRBJ2-1; TRBD2 matches 9 bases. Germline-derived CDR1 and CDR2 are SGHRS and YFSETQ. The ends lost 1 base at V and 5 bases at J; junction bases unmatched: 7. CDR3 length: 16 residues. The CDR3 DNA sequence: TGCGCCAGCAGCTTGTATCCTAGCGGGGAAAACAATGAGCAGTTCTTC. It specifies CASSLYPSGENNEQFF.

Ten or more counts support this clonotype. This chain links TRBV29-1 with TRBJ2-2; TRBD2 is a possible D gene (6 bases). In germline, CDR1 is SQVTM, CDR2 ANQGSEA. The CDR3 runs 14 residues. V dropped 6 bases and J dropped 2 bases, with 13 bases sitting between them. The CDR3 sequence: CSVAGTHNTGELFF. The CDR3, as DNA: TGCAGCGTCGCCGGGACTCACAACACCGGGGAGCTGTTTTTT.

The sample holds a few counts of this clonotype. J is TRBJ1-4 and V is TRBV7-8, with D possibly matching TRBD1 (5 bases). V shed 6 bases and J shed 4 bases, with 15 bases lying between them. CDR1 is SGHVS and CDR2 is FQNEAQ in the germline V gene. The CDR3 contains 15 residues. The CDR3 DNA reads TGTGCCAGCAGTTCCGGGGCGTCCCTTAATGAAAAACTGTTTTTT. It encodes CASSSGASLNEKLFF.

This clonotype was seen more than once but under ten times. This sequence joins TRBV6-5 and TRBJ2-7; D unclear. The germline V gene encodes CDR1 MNHEY and CDR2 SVGAGI. V gave up 2 bases and J gave up 0 bases, with 8 bases separating them. The CDR3 length is 14 residues. CDR3: CASSYRSLSYEQYF. The DNA of the CDR3 is TGTGCCAGCAGTTACAGGAGCCTCTCCTACGAGCAGTACTTC.

The gene calls are TRBV11-3 and TRBJ2-5; TRBD1 matches at 7 bases. Germline lookup yields CDR1 SGHNT and CDR2 YENEEA. CDR3 size: 15 residues. V lost 1 base and J lost 2; bases outside the gene matches: 4. CDR3 region: CASSLGGTEQETQYF. CDR3 DNA sequence: TGTGCCAGCAGCTTAGGTGGGACAGAACAAGAGACCCAGTACTTC.

This clonotype was recorded a few times. The chain uses TRBV7-2 and TRBJ1-2; D is unclear. Deletions cut 3 bases from V and 1 base from J, with 6 bases between. The CDR3 loop spans 13 amino acids. From germline, CDR1 is SGHTA and CDR2 FQGNSA. CDR3 coding DNA: TGTGCCAGCAGCTTCCCAGTTAACTATGGCTACACCTTC. Its protein product is CASSFPVNYGYTF.

This chain connects TRBV6-1 to TRBJ2-5; D call uncertain. CDR1 MNHNS and CDR2 SASEGT come from the germline V gene. This CDR3 contains 15 residues. V lost 7 bases and J 2 bases, leaving 17 bases between the germline ends. The chain's CDR3 is CASIRHGSQQETQYF. CDR3 bases: TGTGCCAGCATCCGCCACGGCAGCCAGCAAGAGACCCAGTACTTC.